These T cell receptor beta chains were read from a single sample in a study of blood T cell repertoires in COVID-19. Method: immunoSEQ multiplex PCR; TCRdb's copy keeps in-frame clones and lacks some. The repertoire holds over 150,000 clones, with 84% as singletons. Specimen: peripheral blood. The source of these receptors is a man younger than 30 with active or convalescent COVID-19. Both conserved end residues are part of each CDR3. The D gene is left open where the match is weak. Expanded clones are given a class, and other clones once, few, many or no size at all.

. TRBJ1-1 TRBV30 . TGTGCCTGGAGTCGACAGGCGAACACTGAAGCTTTCTTT CAWSRQANTEAFF
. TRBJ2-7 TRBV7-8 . TGTGCCAGCAGCTTATCCTCGGGACTGCACTACGAGCAGTACTTC CASSLSSGLHYEQYF
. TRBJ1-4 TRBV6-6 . TGTGCCAGCAGACAGGGTAGTGAAAAACTGTTTTTT CASRQGSEKLFF
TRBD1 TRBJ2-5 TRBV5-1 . TGCGCCAGCAGCGGGACAGGGGGGTCAGAGACCCAGTACTTC CASSGTGGSETQYF
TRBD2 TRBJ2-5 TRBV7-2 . TGTGCCAGCAGCCATCGGACTAGCGGGAGATCTGAGACCCAGTACTTC CASSHRTSGRSETQYF
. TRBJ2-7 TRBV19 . TGTGCCAGTAGTACGGGGAACTCCTACGAGCAGTACTTC CASSTGNSYEQYF
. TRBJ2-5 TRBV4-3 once TGCGCCAGCAGCCAAGATACTAGCTCGTTGGAGACCCAGTACTTC CASSQDTSSLETQYF
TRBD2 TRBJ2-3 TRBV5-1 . TGCGCCAGCAGCTCGGGACTAGCGGGGAACACGCAGTATTTT CASSSGLAGNTQYF
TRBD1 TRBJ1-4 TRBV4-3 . TGCGCCAGCAGCCAACACTCGGGACAGCCGGGTGAAAAACTGTTTTTT CASSQHSGQPGEKLFF
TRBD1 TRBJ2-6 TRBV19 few TGTGCCAGTAGTCAGAATGGACAGGGGTCTTATGGGGCCAACGTCCTGACTTTC CASSQNGQGSYGANVLTF
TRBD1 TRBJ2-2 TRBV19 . TGTGCCAGTAGTATTCGGCAGGGGGCCGGGGAGCTGTTTTTT CASSIRQGAGELFF
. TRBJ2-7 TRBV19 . TGTGCCAGTAGTATACTTTTAGGGGCCTACGAGCAGTACTTC CASSILLGAYEQYF
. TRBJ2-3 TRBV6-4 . TGTGCCAGCAAAGGAGGGGGCACAGATACGCAGTATTTT CASKGGGTDTQYF
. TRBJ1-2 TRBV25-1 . TGTGCCAGCAGTGATAAGTTGAGCTATGGCTACACCTTC CASSDKLSYGYTF
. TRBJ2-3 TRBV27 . TGTGCCACTGGGGGGACAGATACGCAGTATTTT CATGGTDTQYF
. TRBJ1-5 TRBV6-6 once TGTGCCAGCAGTTCTCTAAATAGCAATCAGCCCCAGCATTTT CASSSLNSNQPQHF
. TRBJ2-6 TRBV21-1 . TGTGCCAGCAGCTCCCGGAACAGGGCCTCTGGGGCCAACGTCCTGACTTTC CASSSRNRASGANVLTF
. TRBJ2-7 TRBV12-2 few TGTGCAAGTCGCTCGGACAGGGGATACGAGCAGTACTTC CASRSDRGYEQYF
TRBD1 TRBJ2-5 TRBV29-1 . TGCAGCGTTTACAGGGGACAAGAGACCCAGTACTTC CSVYRGQETQYF
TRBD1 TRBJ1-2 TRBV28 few TGTGCCAGCAGCTCAGGGGGCGGAAGGCTCTATGGCTACACCTTC CASSSGGGRLYGYTF
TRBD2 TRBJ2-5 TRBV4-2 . TGTGCCAGCAGCGAATCAGGGACCGGGACTAGCGGGAGAGGAGAGACCCAGTACTTC CASSESGTGTSGRGETQYF
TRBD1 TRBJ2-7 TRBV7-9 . TGTGCCAGCAGCCTCTCCCGGACAGGGTCATACGAGCAGTACTTC CASSLSRTGSYEQYF
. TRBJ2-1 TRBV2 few TGTGCCAGCAGTGAAGCTACAACCTACAATGAGCAGTTCTTC CASSEATTYNEQFF
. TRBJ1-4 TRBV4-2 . TGTGCCAGCAGCCCAGGGATTGCAACTAATGAAAAACTGTTTTTT CASSPGIATNEKLFF
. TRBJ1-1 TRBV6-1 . TGTGCCAGCAGTGAACTCCCTCTCGGTGGCACTGAAGCTTTCTTT CASSELPLGGTEAFF
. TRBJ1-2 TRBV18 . TGTGCCAGCTCACCAATAAAAGGTGGGCAGGGGTTGGATGGCTACACCTTC CASSPIKGGQGLDGYTF
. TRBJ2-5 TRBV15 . TGTGCCACCAGTCGCCCCGGGGTAGAGACCCAGTACTTC CATSRPGVETQYF
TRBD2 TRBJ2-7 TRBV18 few TGTGCCAGCTCACCAGGGGGGGTTACGTTAAGCTACGAGCAGTACTTC CASSPGGVTLSYEQYF
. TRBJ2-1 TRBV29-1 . TGCAGCTCTTATTTCTTCGGCAATGAGCAGTTCTTC CSSYFFGNEQFF
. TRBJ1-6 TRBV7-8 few TGTGCCAGCAGCGCACGGGGGGGGGCTGGTAATTCACCCCTCCACTTT CASSARGGAGNSPLHF
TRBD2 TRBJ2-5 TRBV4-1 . TGCGCCAGCAGCCAAGAAGGGTTAGCGGGGGGGCTGGGAGAGACCCAGTACTTC CASSQEGLAGGLGETQYF